The entry that follows covers one T cell receptor (beta chain) sequence. Its cognate antigen is unknown. This sample is part of a study of CD8 T cell repertoires and HIV-1 epitope variants. Across the whole study: Separate wells received one of Twenty-five Gag or Nef variant peptides. A 10-day culture received IL-2, IL-7 and IL-15 on days 3 and 7. Study results and caveats: The assay identified only TCR beta chains of antigen-proliferating T cells. About five clonotypes recognized Nef KF9, one HW9, none TAALDMSHF.

TCRdb keeps only in-frame clones here, not all; method: immunoSEQ multiplex PCR. The sample shows 6,000 to 8,000 clones, approximately 65% of them seen only once. Losses at the gene ends were 4 bases for V and 4 bases for J; bases not matched to a gene: 13. This CDR3 comprises 16 residues. The V gene's germline CDR1 is SGHNT and CDR2 YYREEE (reference sequence). Source material: cultured CD8+ T cells derived from PBMCs. The rearrangement links TRBV5-4 to TRBJ2-5, with 7 bases matching TRBD2. The sequence derives from a male donor with HIV. The CDR3 protein is CASSQPGTTNGETQYF. In DNA form, the CDR3 reads TGTGCCAGCAGCCAGCCCGGGACTACCAATGGAGAGACCCAGTACTTC.